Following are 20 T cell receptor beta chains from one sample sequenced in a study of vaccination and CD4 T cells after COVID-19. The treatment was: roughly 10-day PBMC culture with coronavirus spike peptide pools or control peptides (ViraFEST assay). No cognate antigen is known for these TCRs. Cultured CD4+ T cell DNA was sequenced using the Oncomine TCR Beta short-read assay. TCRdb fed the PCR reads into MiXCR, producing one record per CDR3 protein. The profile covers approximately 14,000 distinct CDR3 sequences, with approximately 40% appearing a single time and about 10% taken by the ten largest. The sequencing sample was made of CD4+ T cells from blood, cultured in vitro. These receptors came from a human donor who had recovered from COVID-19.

For the CDR3, the DNA is TGCAGTGCGGGGGCTAGCGGACACACAGATACGCAGTATTTT. This gives the protein CSAGASGHTDTQYF. The chain uses TRBV20-1 and TRBJ2-3; D might be TRBD2 (7 bases). In germline, CDR1 is DFQATT, CDR2 SNEGSKA (reference sequence). The length of the CDR3 is 14 residues. Trimming removed 6 bases at V and 2 bases at J, with 15 bases between.

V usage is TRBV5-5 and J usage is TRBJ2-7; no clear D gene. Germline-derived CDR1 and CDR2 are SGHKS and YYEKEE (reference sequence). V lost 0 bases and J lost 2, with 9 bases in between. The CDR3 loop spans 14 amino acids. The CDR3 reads CASSLGQITYEQYF. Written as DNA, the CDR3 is TGTGCCAGCAGCTTGGGGCAGATTACCTACGAGCAGTACTTC.

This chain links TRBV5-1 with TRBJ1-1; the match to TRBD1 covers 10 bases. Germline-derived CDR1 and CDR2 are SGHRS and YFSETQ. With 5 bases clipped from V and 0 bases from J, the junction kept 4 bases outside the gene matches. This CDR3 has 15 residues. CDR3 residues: CASSPGQGMNTEAFF. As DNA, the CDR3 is TGCGCCAGCAGTCCGGGACAGGGGATGAACACTGAAGCTTTCTTT. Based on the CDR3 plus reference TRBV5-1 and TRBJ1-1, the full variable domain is KAGVTQTPRYLIKTRGQQVTLSCSPISGHRSVSWYQQTPGQGLQFLFEYFSETQRNKGNFPGRFSGRQFSNSRSEMNVSTLELGDSALYLCASSPGQGMNTEAFFGQGTRLTVV.

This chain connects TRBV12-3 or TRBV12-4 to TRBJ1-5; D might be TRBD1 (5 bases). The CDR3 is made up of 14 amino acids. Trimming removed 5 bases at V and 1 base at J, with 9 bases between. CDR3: CASSQGISNQPQHF. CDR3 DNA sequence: TGTGCCAGCAGTCAGGGAATAAGCAATCAGCCCCAGCATTTT.

Here the CDR3 reads CSVSPSGGTDTQYF. DNA for the CDR3: TGCAGTGTTAGCCCTAGCGGGGGCACAGATACGCAGTATTTT. The J gene is TRBJ2-3, the V gene TRBV20-1; 9 bases fit TRBD2. The V gene's germline CDR1 is DFQATT and CDR2 SNEGSKA (reference sequence). V shed 7 bases and J 1 base; nucleotides not matched to a gene: 6. This CDR3 spans 14 amino acids.

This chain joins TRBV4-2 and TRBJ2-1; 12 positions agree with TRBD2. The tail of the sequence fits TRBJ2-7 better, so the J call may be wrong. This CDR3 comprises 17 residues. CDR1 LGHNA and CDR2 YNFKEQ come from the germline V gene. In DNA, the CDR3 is TGTGCCAGCAGCCAAGAACTAGCGGGAGGAAGCTCCTACGAGCAGTACTTC. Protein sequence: CASSQELAGGSSYEQYF.

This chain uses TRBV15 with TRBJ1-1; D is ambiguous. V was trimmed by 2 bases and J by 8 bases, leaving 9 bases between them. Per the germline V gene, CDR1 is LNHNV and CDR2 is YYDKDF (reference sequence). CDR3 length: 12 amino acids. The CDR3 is CATSRRDVEAFF. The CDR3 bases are TGTGCCACCAGCAGAAGGGATGTCGAAGCTTTCTTT.

The CDR3 is CASSFSNYEQYF. DNA of the CDR3: TGTGCCAGCAGCTTTTCTAACTACGAGCAGTACTTC. The chain combines TRBV5-6 with TRBJ2-7; D is unresolved. Deletions cut 2 bases from V and 3 bases from J, with 6 bases between. In germline, CDR1 is SGHDT, CDR2 YYEEEE. The CDR3 contains 12 residues.

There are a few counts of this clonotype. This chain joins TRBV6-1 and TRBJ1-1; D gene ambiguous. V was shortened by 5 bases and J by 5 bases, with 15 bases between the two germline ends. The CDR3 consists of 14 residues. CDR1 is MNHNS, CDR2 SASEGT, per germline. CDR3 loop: CASSPRTGGTEAFF. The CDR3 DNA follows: TGTGCCAGCAGTCCAAGGACCGGCGGTACTGAAGCTTTCTTT.

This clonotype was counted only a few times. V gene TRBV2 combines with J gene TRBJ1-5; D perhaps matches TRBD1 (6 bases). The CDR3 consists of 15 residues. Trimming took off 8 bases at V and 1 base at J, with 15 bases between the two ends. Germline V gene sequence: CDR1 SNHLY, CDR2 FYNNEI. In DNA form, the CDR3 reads TGTGCCAGCGCGGGGACATCTGGGAGCAATCAGCCCCAGCATTTT. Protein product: CASAGTSGSNQPQHF. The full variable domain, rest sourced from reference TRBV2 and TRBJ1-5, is EPEVTQTPSHQVTQMGQEVILRCVPISNHLYFYWYRQILGQKVEFLVSFYNNEISEKSEIFDDQFSVERPDGSNFTLKIRSTKLEDSAMYFCASAGTSGSNQPQHFGDGTRLSIL.

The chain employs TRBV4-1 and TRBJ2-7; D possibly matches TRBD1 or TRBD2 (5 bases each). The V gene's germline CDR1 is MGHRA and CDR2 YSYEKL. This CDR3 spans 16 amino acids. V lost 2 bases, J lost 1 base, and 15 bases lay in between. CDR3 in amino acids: CASSQWGSRESYEQYF. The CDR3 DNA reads TGCGCCAGCAGCCAATGGGGGTCCAGGGAATCCTACGAGCAGTACTTC.

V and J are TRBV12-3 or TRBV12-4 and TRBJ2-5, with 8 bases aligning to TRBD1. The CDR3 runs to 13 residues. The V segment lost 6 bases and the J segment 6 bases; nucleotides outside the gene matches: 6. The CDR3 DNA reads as TGTGCCAGCAGGACGACAGGGGAAAAGACCCAGTACTTC. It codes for CASRTTGEKTQYF.

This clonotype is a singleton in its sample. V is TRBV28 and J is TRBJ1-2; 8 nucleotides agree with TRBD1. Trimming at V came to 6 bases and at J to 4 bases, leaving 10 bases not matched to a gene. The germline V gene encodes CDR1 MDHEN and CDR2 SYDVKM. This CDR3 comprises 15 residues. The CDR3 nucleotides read TGTGCCAGCAGATCACAGGGGGAGTTCTCCTATGGCTACACCTTC. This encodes CASRSQGEFSYGYTF.

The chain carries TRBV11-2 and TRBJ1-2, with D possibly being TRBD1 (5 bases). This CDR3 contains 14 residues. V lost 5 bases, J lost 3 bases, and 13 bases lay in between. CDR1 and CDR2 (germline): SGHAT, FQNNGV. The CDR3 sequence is CASSPRTYYYGYTF. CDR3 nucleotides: TGTGCCAGCAGCCCCCGGACATATTACTATGGCTACACCTTC.

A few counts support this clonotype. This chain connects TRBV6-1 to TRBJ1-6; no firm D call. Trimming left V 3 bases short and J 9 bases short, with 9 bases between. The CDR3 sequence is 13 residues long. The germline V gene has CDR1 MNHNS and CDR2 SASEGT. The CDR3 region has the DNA TGTGCCAGCAGTGATTTGTTGGGTTCACCCCTCCACTTT. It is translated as CASSDLLGSPLHF.

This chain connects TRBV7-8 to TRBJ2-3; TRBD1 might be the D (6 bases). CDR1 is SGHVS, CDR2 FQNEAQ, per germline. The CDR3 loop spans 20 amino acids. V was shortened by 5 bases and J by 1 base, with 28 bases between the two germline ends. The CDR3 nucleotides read TGTGCCAGCAGCCTTAGGACCCCTTATCAGGGGCCACTCGGCACAGATACGCAGTATTTT. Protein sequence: CASSLRTPYQGPLGTDTQYF.

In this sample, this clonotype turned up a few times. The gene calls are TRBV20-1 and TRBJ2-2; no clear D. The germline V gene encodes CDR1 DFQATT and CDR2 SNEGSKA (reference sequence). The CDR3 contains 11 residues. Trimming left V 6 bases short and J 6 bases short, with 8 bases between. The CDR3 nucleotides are TGCAGTGCCGGGCCGCCCGGGGAGCTGTTTTTT. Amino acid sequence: CSAGPPGELFF.

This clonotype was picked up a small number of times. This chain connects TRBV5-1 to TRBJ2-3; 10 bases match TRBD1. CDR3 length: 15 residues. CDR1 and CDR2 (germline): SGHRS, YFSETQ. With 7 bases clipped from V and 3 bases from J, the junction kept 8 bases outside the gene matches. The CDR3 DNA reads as TGCGCCAGCGGGGCCGGGACAGGGGCGACAGATACGCAGTATTTT. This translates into CASGAGTGATDTQYF.

This CDR3 is CASSLGWGQGLHEQFF. CDR3 DNA sequence: TGTGCCAGCAGTTTGGGGTGGGGACAGGGCTTACATGAGCAGTTCTTC. V usage is TRBV27 and J usage is TRBJ2-1, with 9 positions matching TRBD1. J gave up 8 bases and V 3 bases, and 11 bases lay outside the gene matches. This CDR3 has 16 residues. Germline CDR1 reads MNHEY; CDR2 reads SMNVEV (reference sequence).

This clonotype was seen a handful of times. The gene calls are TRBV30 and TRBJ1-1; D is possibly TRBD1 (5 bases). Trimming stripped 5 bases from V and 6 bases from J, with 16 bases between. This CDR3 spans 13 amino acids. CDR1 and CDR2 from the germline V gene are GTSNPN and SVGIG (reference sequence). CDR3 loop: CAWDQGQGPEAFF. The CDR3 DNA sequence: TGTGCCTGGGACCAGGGCCAGGGTCCTGAAGCTTTCTTT.